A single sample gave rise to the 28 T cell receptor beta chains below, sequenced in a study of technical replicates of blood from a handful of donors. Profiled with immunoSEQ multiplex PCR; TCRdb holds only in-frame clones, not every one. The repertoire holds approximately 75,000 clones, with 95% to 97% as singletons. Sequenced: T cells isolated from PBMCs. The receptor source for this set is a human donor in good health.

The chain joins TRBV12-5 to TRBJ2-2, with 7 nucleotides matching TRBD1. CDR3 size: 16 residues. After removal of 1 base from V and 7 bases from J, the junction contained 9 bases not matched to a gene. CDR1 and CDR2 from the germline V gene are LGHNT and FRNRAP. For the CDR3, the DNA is TGTGCTAGTGGTTTGGCGGGACAGAAGGCCAACGGGGAGCTGTTTTTT. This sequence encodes CASGLAGQKANGELFF.

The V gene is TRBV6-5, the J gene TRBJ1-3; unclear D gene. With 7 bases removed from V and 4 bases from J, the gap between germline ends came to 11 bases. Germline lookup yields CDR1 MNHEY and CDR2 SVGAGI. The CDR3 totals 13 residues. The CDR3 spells CASTLSAGNTIYF. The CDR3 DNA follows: TGTGCCAGCACCCTCTCCGCGGGAAACACCATATATTTT.

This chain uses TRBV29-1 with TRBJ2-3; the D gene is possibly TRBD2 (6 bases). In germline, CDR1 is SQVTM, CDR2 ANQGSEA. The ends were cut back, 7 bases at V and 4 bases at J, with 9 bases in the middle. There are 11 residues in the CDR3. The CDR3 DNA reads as TGCAGCGGCGGGGCGCCAGATACGCAGTATTTT. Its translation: CSGGAPDTQYF.

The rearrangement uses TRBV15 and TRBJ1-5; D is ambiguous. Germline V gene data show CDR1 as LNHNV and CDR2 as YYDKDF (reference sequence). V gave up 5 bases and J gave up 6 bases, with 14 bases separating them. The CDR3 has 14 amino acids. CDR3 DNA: TGTGCCACCAGCCCCCGAGCAGGCTCTCAGCCCCAGCATTTT. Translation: CATSPRAGSQPQHF.

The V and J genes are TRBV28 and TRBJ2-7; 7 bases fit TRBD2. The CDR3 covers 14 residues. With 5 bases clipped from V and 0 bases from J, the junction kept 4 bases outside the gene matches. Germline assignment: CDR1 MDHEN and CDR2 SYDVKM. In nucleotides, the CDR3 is TGTGCCAGCAGTACTAGCGTGAGCTCCTACGAGCAGTACTTC. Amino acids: CASSTSVSSYEQYF.

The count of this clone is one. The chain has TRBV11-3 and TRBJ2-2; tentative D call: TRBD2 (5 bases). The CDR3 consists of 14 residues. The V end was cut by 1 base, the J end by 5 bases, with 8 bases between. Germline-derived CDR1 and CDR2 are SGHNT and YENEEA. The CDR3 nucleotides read TGTGCCAGCAGCTTAGGGAGCGGAACCGGGGAGCTGTTTTTT. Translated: CASSLGSGTGELFF.

CDR3 loop: CASSFLAGGETQYF. In nucleotides, the CDR3 is TGCGCCAGCAGCTTTTTAGCGGGAGGGGAGACCCAGTACTTC. V gene TRBV5-1 combines with J gene TRBJ2-5, with TRBD2 identical over 11 bases. With 2 bases clipped from V and 5 bases from J, the junction kept 2 bases outside the gene matches. CDR1 SGHRS and CDR2 YFSETQ come from the germline V gene. The CDR3 is made up of 14 amino acids.

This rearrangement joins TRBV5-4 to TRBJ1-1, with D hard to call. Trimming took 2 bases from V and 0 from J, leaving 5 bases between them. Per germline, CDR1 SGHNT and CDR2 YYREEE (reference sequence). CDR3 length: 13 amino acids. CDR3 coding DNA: TGTGCCAGCAGCTTAGGAGTGAACACTGAAGCTTTCTTT. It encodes CASSLGVNTEAFF.

CDR3 DNA sequence: TGCAGCGTTAGAAGAGGGAGGCAAGAGACCCAGTACTTC. This translates into CSVRRGRQETQYF. The chain uses TRBV29-1 and TRBJ2-5; perhaps TRBD2 as D (6 bases). CDR1 and CDR2 (germline): SQVTM, ANQGSEA. The V end lost 5 bases, the J end lost 2 bases, and 12 bases lay between the germline ends. The CDR3 totals 13 residues. Filled out from reference TRBV29-1 and TRBJ2-5, the complete variable domain reads SAVISQKPSRDICQRGTSLTIQCQVDSQVTMMFWYRQQPGQSLTLIATANQGSEATYESGFVIDKFPISRPNLTFSTLTVSNMSPEDSSIYLCSVRRGRQETQYFGPGTRLLVL.

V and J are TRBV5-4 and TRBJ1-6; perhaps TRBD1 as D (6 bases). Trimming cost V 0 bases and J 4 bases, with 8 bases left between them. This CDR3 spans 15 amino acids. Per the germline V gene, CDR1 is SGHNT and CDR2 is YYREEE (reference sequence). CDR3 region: CASSLAGQYNSPLHF. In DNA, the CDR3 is TGTGCCAGCAGCTTGGCAGGACAGTATAATTCACCCCTCCACTTT. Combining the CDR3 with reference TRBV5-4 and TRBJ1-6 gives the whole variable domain ETGVTQSPTHLIKTRGQQVTLRCSSQSGHNTVSWYQQALGQGPQFIFQYYREEENGRGNFPPRFSGLQFPNYSSELNVNALELDDSALYLCASSLAGQYNSPLHFGNGTRLTVT.

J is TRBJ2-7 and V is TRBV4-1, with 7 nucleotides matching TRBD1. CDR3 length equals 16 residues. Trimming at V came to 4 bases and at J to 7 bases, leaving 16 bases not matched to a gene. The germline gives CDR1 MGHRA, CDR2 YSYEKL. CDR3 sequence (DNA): TGCGCCAGCAGCCTTGGGACAGAGCCTTTGTACGAAGAGCAGTACTTC. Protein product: CASSLGTEPLYEEQYF.

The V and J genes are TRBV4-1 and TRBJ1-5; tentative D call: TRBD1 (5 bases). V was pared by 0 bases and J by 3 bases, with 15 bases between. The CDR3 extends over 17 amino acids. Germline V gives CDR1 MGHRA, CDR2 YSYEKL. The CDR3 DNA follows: TGCGCCAGCAGCCAAGATCGGGGGGGGAAGCCCAATCAGCCCCAGCATTTT. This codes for CASSQDRGGKPNQPQHF.

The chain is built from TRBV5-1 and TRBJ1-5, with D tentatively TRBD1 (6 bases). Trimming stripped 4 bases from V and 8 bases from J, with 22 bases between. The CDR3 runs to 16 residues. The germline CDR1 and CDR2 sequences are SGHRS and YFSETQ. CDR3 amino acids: CASSPGGGGAWEPQHF. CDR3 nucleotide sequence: TGCGCCAGCAGCCCCGGGGGGGGCGGGGCATGGGAGCCCCAGCATTTT.

DNA of the CDR3: TGTGCCAGCAGCCCTACCACGGTTAATGAAAAACTGTTTTTT. It codes for CASSPTTVNEKLFF. The chain carries TRBV6-6 and TRBJ1-4; unclear D gene. This CDR3 comprises 14 residues. Germline V gene data show CDR1 as MNHNY and CDR2 as SVGAGI (reference sequence). V was clipped by 6 bases and J by 4 bases, with 12 bases between them.

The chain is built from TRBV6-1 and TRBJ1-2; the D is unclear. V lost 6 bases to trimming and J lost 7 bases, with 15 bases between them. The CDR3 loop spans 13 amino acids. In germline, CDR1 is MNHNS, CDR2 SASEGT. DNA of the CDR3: TGTGCCAGCAGGGCCGGGGTCGAAGGTGGCTACACCTTC. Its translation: CASRAGVEGGYTF.

Written as DNA, the CDR3 is TGTGCCAGCAGCTCCGGGAAAGATACGCAGTATTTT. Its translation: CASSSGKDTQYF. The chain joins TRBV11-3 to TRBJ2-3; possibly TRBD2 for D (5 bases). V lost 4 bases, J lost 5 bases, and 7 bases lay in between. The length of the CDR3 is 12 residues. CDR1 SGHNT and CDR2 YENEEA come from the germline V gene.

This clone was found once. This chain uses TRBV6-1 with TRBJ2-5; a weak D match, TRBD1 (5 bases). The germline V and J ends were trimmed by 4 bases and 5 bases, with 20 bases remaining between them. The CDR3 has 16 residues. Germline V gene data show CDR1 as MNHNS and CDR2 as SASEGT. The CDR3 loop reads CASSGYKTEFVETQYF. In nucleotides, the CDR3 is TGTGCCAGCAGTGGCTATAAGACAGAGTTCGTGGAGACCCAGTACTTC.

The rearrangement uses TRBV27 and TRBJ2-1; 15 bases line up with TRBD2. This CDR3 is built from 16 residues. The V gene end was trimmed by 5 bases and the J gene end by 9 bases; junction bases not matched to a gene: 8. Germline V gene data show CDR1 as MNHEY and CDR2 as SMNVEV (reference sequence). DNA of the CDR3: TGTGCCAGCAGTCAATGGACTAGCGGGGGGGCGGGTGAGCAGTTCTTC. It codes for CASSQWTSGGAGEQFF.

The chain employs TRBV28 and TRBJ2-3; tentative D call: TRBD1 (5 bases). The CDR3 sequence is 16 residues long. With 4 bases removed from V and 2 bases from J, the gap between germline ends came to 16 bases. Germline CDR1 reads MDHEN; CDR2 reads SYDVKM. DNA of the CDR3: TGTGCCAGCAGTTGGGCGAGACAGTCCTTCACAGATACGCAGTATTTT. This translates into CASSWARQSFTDTQYF. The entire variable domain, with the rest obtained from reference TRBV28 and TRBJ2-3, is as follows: DVKVTQSSRYLVKRTGEKVFLECVQDMDHENMFWYRQDPGLGLRLIYFSYDVKMKEKGDIPEGYSVSREKKERFSLILESASTNQTSMYLCASSWARQSFTDTQYFGPGTRLTVL.

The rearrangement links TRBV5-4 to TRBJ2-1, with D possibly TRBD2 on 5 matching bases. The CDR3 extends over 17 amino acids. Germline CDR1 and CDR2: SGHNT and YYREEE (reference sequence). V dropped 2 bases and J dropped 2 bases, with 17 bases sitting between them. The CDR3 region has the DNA TGTGCCAGCAGCTTAGACCTAGGAGCGGTGGCCTACAATGAGCAGTTCTTC. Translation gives CASSLDLGAVAYNEQFF.

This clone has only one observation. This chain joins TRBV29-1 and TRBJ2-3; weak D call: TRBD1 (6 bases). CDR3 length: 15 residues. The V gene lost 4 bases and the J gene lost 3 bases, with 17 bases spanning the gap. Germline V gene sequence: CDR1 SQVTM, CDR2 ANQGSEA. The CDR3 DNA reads TGCAGCGTTGCAGTCAGCAGGGGCCGAACAGATACGCAGTATTTT. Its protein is CSVAVSRGRTDTQYF.

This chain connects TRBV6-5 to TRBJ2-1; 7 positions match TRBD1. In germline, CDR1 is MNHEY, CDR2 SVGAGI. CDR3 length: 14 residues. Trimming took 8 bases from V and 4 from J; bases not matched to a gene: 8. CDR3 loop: CASSTGTAYNEQFF. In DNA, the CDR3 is TGTGCCAGCTCCACCGGGACAGCTTACAATGAGCAGTTCTTC.

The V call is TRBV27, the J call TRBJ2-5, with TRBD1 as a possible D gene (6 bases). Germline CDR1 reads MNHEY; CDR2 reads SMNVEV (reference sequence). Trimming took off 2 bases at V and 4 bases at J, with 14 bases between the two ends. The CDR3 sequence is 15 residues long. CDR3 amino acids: CASSLGDTLGETQYF. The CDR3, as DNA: TGTGCCAGCAGTTTAGGGGACACCCTGGGAGAGACCCAGTACTTC.

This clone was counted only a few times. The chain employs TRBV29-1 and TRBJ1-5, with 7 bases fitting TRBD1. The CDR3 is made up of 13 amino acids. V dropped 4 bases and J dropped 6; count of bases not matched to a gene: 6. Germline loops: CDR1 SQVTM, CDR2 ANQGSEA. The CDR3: CSVGQGEGQPQHF. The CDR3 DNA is TGCAGCGTTGGACAGGGCGAGGGTCAGCCCCAGCATTTT.

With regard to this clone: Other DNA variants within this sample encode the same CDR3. For the CDR3, the DNA is TGTGCCAGCAGCCCGACAGGTAGCTACGAGCAGTACTTC. It codes for CASSPTGSYEQYF. The rearrangement links TRBV5-6 to TRBJ2-7, with D tentatively TRBD1 (6 bases). The V end was cut by 4 bases, the J end by 3 bases, with 11 bases between. The CDR3 covers 13 residues. Germline V lookup: CDR1 SGHDT, CDR2 YYEEEE.

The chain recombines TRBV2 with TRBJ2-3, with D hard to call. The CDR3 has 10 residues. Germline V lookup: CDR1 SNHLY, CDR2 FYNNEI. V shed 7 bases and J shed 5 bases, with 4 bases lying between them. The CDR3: CASNLDTQYF. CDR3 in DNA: TGTGCCAGCAACTTAGATACGCAGTATTTT. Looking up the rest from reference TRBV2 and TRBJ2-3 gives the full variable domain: EPEVTQTPSHQVTQMGQEVILRCVPISNHLYFYWYRQILGQKVEFLVSFYNNEISEKSEIFDDQFSVERPDGSNFTLKIRSTKLEDSAMYFCASNLDTQYFGPGTRLTVL.

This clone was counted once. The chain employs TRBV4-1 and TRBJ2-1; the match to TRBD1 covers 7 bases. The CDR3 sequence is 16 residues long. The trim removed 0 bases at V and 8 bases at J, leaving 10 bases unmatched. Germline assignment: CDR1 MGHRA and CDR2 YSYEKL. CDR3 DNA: TGCGCCAGCAGCCAAGAGACCCCAGGGGGTACCTATGAGCAGTTCTTC. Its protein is CASSQETPGGTYEQFF.

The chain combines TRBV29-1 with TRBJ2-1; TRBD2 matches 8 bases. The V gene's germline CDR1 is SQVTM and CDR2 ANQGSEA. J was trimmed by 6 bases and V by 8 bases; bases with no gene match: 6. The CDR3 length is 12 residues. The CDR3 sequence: CSLTGGSNEQFF. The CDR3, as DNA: TGCAGCCTGACGGGGGGGTCCAATGAGCAGTTCTTC.